This T cell receptor beta chain derives from a study of cytotoxic CD8 clonotypes in ibrutinib-treated CLL. Study-level background: A mean of around 270,000 productive templates and 100,000 or so productive rearrangements was obtained per sample.

This CDR3 has 13 amino acids. V lost 6 bases and J 6 bases, leaving 14 bases between the germline ends. The germline V gene has CDR1 MNHEY and CDR2 SVGAGI. This table comes from immunoSEQ multiplex PCR, and its TCRdb copy is limited to in-frame clones, with some not included. The sample yields around 15,000 clones, 65% to 70% seen once. The material sequenced was PBMCs, taken before ibrutinib treatment. The TCR comes from a human donor with chronic lymphocytic leukemia. V is TRBV6-5 and J is TRBJ1-2; a weak D match, TRBD1 (6 bases). The DNA for the CDR3 is TGTGCCAGCAGAACAGGGACAAAGCATGGCTACACCTTC. Its translation is CASRTGTKHGYTF.